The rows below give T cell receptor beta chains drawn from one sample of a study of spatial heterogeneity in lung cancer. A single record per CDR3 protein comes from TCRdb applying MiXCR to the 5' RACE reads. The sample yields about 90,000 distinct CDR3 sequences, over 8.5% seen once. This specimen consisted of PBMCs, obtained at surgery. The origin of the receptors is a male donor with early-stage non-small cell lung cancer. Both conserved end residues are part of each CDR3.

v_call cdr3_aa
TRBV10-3 CAISEGWEQYF
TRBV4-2 CASSQDPTARAQSANEKLFF
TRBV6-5 CASRMAGGLNEKLFF
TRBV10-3 CAISRGTENEKLFF
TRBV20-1 CSARGTINNEQFF
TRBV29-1 CSVAYSEGGYYEQYF
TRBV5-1 CASSLEGGNTIYF
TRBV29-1 CSVPPGAGDYNEQFF
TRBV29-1 CSVDDVGGGQYF
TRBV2 CASSVEGGELFF
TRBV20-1 CSARVGLGQKYSNQPQHF